A selection of T cell receptor beta chains follows, all from one sample in a study of blood T cells in healthy people across ages. TCRdb passed the 5' RACE reads through MiXCR, listing each CDR3 protein once. The profile covers about 1.6 million distinct CDR3 sequences, with approximately 32% appearing a single time and about 10% taken by the ten largest. The specimen sequenced was blood. The receptors here all came from a woman in her twenties or thirties in good health. The conserved cysteine and the conserved F or W are not part of the CDR3 here. D genes are given only for firm matches.

J gene: -; D gene: -; V gene: TRBV28; CDR3 protein: ASSSLGAGSGETQY
J gene: TRBJ2-5; D gene: -; V gene: TRBV2; CDR3 protein: ASNDEGWGTQY
J gene: TRBJ2-1; D gene: -; V gene: TRBV5-1; CDR3 protein: ASSLVTGLNNEQF
J gene: -; D gene: TRBD1; V gene: TRBV5-1; CDR3 protein: ASSLTQGSTYEQY
J gene: TRBJ2-2; D gene: -; V gene: TRBV21-1; CDR3 protein: ASSNSGTAYGRNTGERF
J gene: TRBJ2-7; D gene: -; V gene: TRBV28; CDR3 protein: ASSLPPIGEQY
J gene: TRBJ2-7; D gene: TRBD2; V gene: TRBV5-1; CDR3 protein: ASSPEAGTIYEQY
J gene: -; D gene: TRBD1; V gene: TRBV7-2; CDR3 protein: ASSSFGTGAYEQY
J gene: TRBJ1-4; D gene: -; V gene: TRBV6-1; CDR3 protein: ASREEEKLF
J gene: TRBJ2-1; D gene: TRBD2; V gene: TRBV11-1; CDR3 protein: ASSGLGTSGRPFNEQF
J gene: TRBJ1-1; D gene: -; V gene: TRBV29-1; CDR3 protein: SDVGGAGLSTEAF